What follows are 32 T cell receptor beta chains derived from one specimen sequenced in a study of blood T cell repertoires in COVID-19. Clones were sequenced by immunoSEQ multiplex PCR, and TCRdb holds only the in-frame ones, with some missing. The sample yields 200,000 to 250,000 clones, 90% seen once. The sample comprised PBMCs or T cells enriched from blood (not recorded which). These receptors originate from a man aged 25-40 years who had been exposed to COVID-19.

The chain combines TRBV30 with TRBJ2-7; 11 bases agree with TRBD1. The V gene end was trimmed by 0 bases and the J gene end by 3 bases; junction bases not matched to a gene: 4. Germline V gene sequence: CDR1 GTSNPN, CDR2 SVGIG (reference sequence). This CDR3 is 15 amino acids long. In DNA, the CDR3 is TGTGCCTGGAGTGTCTCCGGGACAGGGGGCTACGAGCAGTACTTC. It is translated as CAWSVSGTGGYEQYF.

This sequence joins TRBV6-1 and TRBJ2-5; possible D gene TRBD2, 6 bases. This CDR3 region has 12 residues. V gave up 2 bases and J gave up 5 bases, with 6 bases separating them. The germline V gene encodes CDR1 MNHNS and CDR2 SASEGT. The CDR3 is CASSESGETQYF. The CDR3 region has the DNA TGTGCCAGCAGTGAAAGCGGGGAGACCCAGTACTTC.

The gene calls are TRBV12-3 or TRBV12-4 and TRBJ2-7; D gene uncertain. Trimming took off 8 bases at V and 0 bases at J, with 8 bases between the two ends. The CDR3 spans 12 residues. In nucleotides, the CDR3 is TGTGCCAGCTCAGGAAGCTCCTACGAGCAGTACTTC. It translates to CASSGSSYEQYF.

This clone is a singleton in its sample. This CDR3 is CASSFSSAGTDTQYF. CDR3 in DNA: TGCGCCAGCAGCTTCTCTAGCGCCGGCACAGATACGCAGTATTTT. This rearrangement joins TRBV5-1 to TRBJ2-3; D is possibly TRBD2 (6 bases). V lost 2 bases to trimming and J lost 1 base, with 11 bases between them. CDR3 length: 15 residues. CDR1 is SGHRS and CDR2 is YFSETQ in the germline V gene.

The V call is TRBV4-3, the J call TRBJ1-1; no clear D. With 2 bases removed from V and 6 bases from J, the gap between germline ends came to 19 bases. CDR3 size: 16 residues. Germline V lookup: CDR1 LGHNA, CDR2 YSLEER. The DNA for the CDR3 is TGCGCCAGCAGCCAAAACCCCCACCGGGGTATGGCTGAAGCTTTCTTT. Its translation is CASSQNPHRGMAEAFF.

This clone is a singleton in its sample. The chain carries TRBV23-1 and TRBJ1-2; D not resolved. TRBV23-1 is classed as an ORF, of uncertain function. The V and J ends lost 10 bases and 6 bases respectively, with 15 bases between them. The CDR3 covers 12 residues. CDR3 nucleotide sequence: TGCGCCATCCTTCCGCGGGAGGATGGCTACACCTTC. Residues: CAILPREDGYTF.

Here the CDR3 DNA reads TGTGCCAGCAGCTTCAAAGGGGGAGTCGAGCAGTACTTC. It translates to CASSFKGGVEQYF. This chain uses TRBV7-9 with TRBJ2-7, with a weak D call TRBD1 (6 bases). Germline CDR1 SEHNR, CDR2 FQNEAQ (reference sequence). The CDR3 runs 13 residues. V was trimmed by 3 bases and J by 6 bases, leaving 12 bases between them.

This clone has just a few counts. The chain combines TRBV2 with TRBJ2-7, with D possibly being TRBD1 (5 bases). The CDR3 totals 12 residues. The germline V gene encodes CDR1 SNHLY and CDR2 FYNNEI. V lost 3 bases and J lost 5, with 8 bases in between. The CDR3 bases are TGTGCCAGCAGTGATCCAGGGAACGAGCAGTACTTC. Amino acid sequence: CASSDPGNEQYF.

V usage is TRBV18 and J usage is TRBJ1-2; TRBD1 agrees at 8 bases. The V gene's germline CDR1 is KGHSH and CDR2 LQKENI. The CDR3 loop spans 15 amino acids. V shed 3 bases, J shed 3 bases, and the junction held 6 bases outside the gene matches. The CDR3 protein is CASSPLDRVDYGYTF. CDR3 DNA sequence: TGTGCCAGCTCACCTCTGGACAGGGTGGACTATGGCTACACCTTC.

This chain uses TRBV4-1 with TRBJ1-1, with D unresolved. V gave up 0 bases and J gave up 4 bases, with 9 bases separating them. Germline CDR1 MGHRA, CDR2 YSYEKL. The CDR3 runs to 14 residues. The CDR3 bases are TGCGCCAGCAGCCAAGATATGAGAGGCACTGAAGCTTTCTTT. It is translated as CASSQDMRGTEAFF.

The sample holds one count of this clone. The chain uses TRBV5-4 and TRBJ1-2, with 7 bases that match TRBD1. The germline CDR1 and CDR2 sequences are SGHNT and YYREEE (reference sequence). The CDR3 is 15 amino acids. The ends lost 4 bases at V and 4 bases at J; junction bases unmatched: 10. CDR3 sequence reads: CASSLNTGQIYGYTF. The CDR3 DNA sequence: TGTGCCAGCAGCCTAAACACGGGACAGATCTATGGCTACACCTTC.

The chain couples TRBV11-3 to TRBJ1-1, with 8 positions matching TRBD1. Germline V CDR1 and CDR2: SGHNT, YENEEA. The V gene end was trimmed by 3 bases and the J gene end by 7 bases; junction bases not matched to a gene: 4. The CDR3 is 13 residues long. This CDR3 reads CASSFDRGGEAFF. CDR3 sequence (DNA): TGTGCCAGCAGCTTCGACAGGGGTGGTGAAGCTTTCTTT.

The rearrangement links TRBV15 to TRBJ1-2; D is unclear. This CDR3 is built from 13 residues. V lost 5 bases to trimming and J lost 7 bases, with 14 bases between them. The germline V gene has CDR1 LNHNV and CDR2 YYDKDF (reference sequence). As DNA, the CDR3 is TGTGCCACCAGCGCAACGGTGTCCCGTGGCTACACCTTC. It encodes CATSATVSRGYTF. Filled out from reference TRBV15 and TRBJ1-2, the complete variable domain reads DAMVIQNPRYQVTQFGKPVTLSCSQTLNHNVMYWYQQKSSQAPKLLFHYYDKDFNNEADTPDNFQSRRPNTSFCFLDIRSPGLGDTAMYLCATSATVSRGYTFGSGTRLTVV.

The genes are TRBV2 and TRBJ2-7; D remains ambiguous. Germline CDR1 SNHLY, CDR2 FYNNEI. The CDR3 runs to 11 residues. Trimming removed 6 bases at V and 3 bases at J, with 6 bases between. The CDR3 here is CASSENYEQYF. The CDR3 DNA follows: TGTGCCAGCAGCGAGAACTACGAGCAGTACTTC.

This chain uses TRBV19 with TRBJ2-5; D gene unclear. Germline V CDR1 and CDR2: LNHDA, SQIVND (reference sequence). V gave up 3 bases and J gave up 4 bases, with 15 bases separating them. This CDR3 region has 15 residues. Written as DNA, the CDR3 is TGTGCCAGTAGTATCATCTCGGCGGAAAGAGAGACCCAGTACTTC. Translated: CASSIISAERETQYF.

This rearrangement joins TRBV5-1 to TRBJ1-2, with a tentative D call TRBD1 (6 bases). Germline V gene lookup returns CDR1 SGHRS and CDR2 YFSETQ. The CDR3 is 17 amino acids. Trimming pared 0 bases from V and 8 bases from J, leaving 23 bases between. Here the CDR3 DNA reads TGCGCCAGCAGCTTGGGTGGGCGGTCACAGGGAAGTCGCGGCTACACCTTC. Translated, it gives CASSLGGRSQGSRGYTF.

This clone was recorded once. The V call is TRBV19, the J call TRBJ1-4; D ambiguous. V was clipped by 5 bases and J by 5 bases, with 15 bases between them. The CDR3 has 15 residues. Per the germline V gene, CDR1 is LNHDA and CDR2 is SQIVND (reference sequence). CDR3 sequence reads: CASSPLYGVNEKLFF. CDR3 DNA: TGTGCCAGTAGTCCGCTCTACGGTGTCAATGAAAAACTGTTTTTT. The entire variable domain, with the rest obtained from reference TRBV19 and TRBJ1-4, is as follows: DGGITQSPKYLFRKEGQNVTLSCEQNLNHDAMYWYRQDPGQGLRLIYYSQIVNDFQKGDIAEGYSVSREKKESFPLTVTSAQKNPTAFYLCASSPLYGVNEKLFFGSGTQLSVL.

The V gene is TRBV18, the J gene TRBJ2-7; D unclear. The V end was cut by 3 bases, the J end by 3 bases, with 9 bases between. The germline V gene encodes CDR1 KGHSH and CDR2 LQKENI. The CDR3 runs to 13 residues. The DNA of the CDR3 is TGTGCCAGCTCACCTCTAGGTGACTACGAGCAGTACTTC. The encoded protein is CASSPLGDYEQYF.

This chain joins TRBV5-4 and TRBJ2-2; D perhaps matches TRBD2 (6 bases). This CDR3 is built from 15 residues. Trimming took 4 bases from V and 5 from J, leaving 15 bases between them. Per the germline V gene, CDR1 is SGHNT and CDR2 is YYREEE (reference sequence). CDR3 DNA sequence: TGTGCCAGCAGCACCCCGGAGCGGGTAACCGGGGAGCTGTTTTTT. Encoded protein: CASSTPERVTGELFF.

A single count supports this clone. This rearrangement joins TRBV2 to TRBJ2-6; D is unclear. Trimming cost V 3 bases and J 3 bases, with 12 bases left between them. The CDR3 covers 16 residues. The germline CDR1 and CDR2 sequences are SNHLY and FYNNEI. The CDR3, as DNA: TGTGCCAGCAGTGATTCGGCGGTCATTGGGGCCAACGTCCTGACTTTC. Translation: CASSDSAVIGANVLTF.

The chain uses TRBV3-1 (or the pseudogene TRBV3-2) and TRBJ2-7; 10 bases are a match to TRBD1. V lost 4 bases to trimming and J lost 4 bases; unmatched junction nucleotides: 4. This CDR3 is built from 14 residues. The germline V gene has CDR1 LGHDT and CDR2 YNNKEL (reference sequence). As DNA, the CDR3 is TGTGCCAGCAGCCTATGGGACAGGGGATACGAGCAGTACTTC. Protein product: CASSLWDRGYEQYF.

The rearrangement joins TRBV4-2 to TRBJ1-5; a weak D match, TRBD1 (5 bases). CDR3 length: 14 amino acids. Trimming pared 4 bases from V and 5 bases from J, leaving 12 bases between. From germline, CDR1 is LGHNA and CDR2 YNFKEQ. The CDR3 sequence: CASSPTGRDQPQHF. The CDR3 region has the DNA TGTGCCAGCAGCCCCACAGGACGGGATCAGCCCCAGCATTTT.

This chain uses TRBV29-1 with TRBJ1-2; tentative D call: TRBD1 (5 bases). Deletions cut 3 bases from V and 4 bases from J, with 9 bases between. Germline V lookup: CDR1 SQVTM, CDR2 ANQGSEA. This CDR3 is 12 amino acids long. Here the CDR3 reads CSVDGGGYGYTF. The CDR3 DNA is TGCAGCGTTGATGGGGGGGGCTATGGCTACACCTTC. The full variable domain, in which reference TRBV29-1 and TRBJ1-2 provide the parts outside the CDR3, is SAVISQKPSRDICQRGTSLTIQCQVDSQVTMMFWYRQQPGQSLTLIATANQGSEATYESGFVIDKFPISRPNLTFSTLTVSNMSPEDSSIYLCSVDGGGYGYTFGSGTRLTVV.

This chain uses TRBV24-1 with TRBJ2-1; perhaps TRBD1 as D (5 bases). V lost 0 bases, J lost 4 bases, and 18 bases lay in between. Germline V gives CDR1 KGHDR, CDR2 SFDVKD. CDR3 size: 18 residues. DNA of the CDR3: TGTGCCACCAGTGATTTGCACAGACAGAGACCAACGTACAATGAGCAGTTCTTC. Its protein product is CATSDLHRQRPTYNEQFF.

This clone was seen only once. The rearrangement joins TRBV4-3 to TRBJ1-2, with TRBD1 matching over 7 bases. The CDR3 sequence is 13 residues long. Germline V lookup: CDR1 LGHNA, CDR2 YSLEER. The J segment lost 5 bases and the V segment lost 1 base, leaving 1 base of the junction unmatched. The CDR3 DNA sequence: TGCGCCAGCAGCCAAGGGACAGGATATGGCTACACCTTC. Its protein product is CASSQGTGYGYTF.

This clone was recorded a few times. The J gene is TRBJ2-4, the V gene TRBV19; 14 bases line up with TRBD2. Germline assignment: CDR1 LNHDA and CDR2 SQIVND (reference sequence). After removal of 4 bases from V and 3 bases from J, the junction contained 2 bases not matched to a gene. The length of the CDR3 is 16 residues. DNA of the CDR3: TGTGCCAGTAGTAAAGGACTAGCGGGGGGCAAAAACATTCAGTACTTC. Protein product: CASSKGLAGGKNIQYF.

This clone was recorded only once. The chain combines TRBV6-5 with TRBJ1-2, with TRBD1 matching over 8 bases. The V segment lost 5 bases and the J segment 5 bases; nucleotides outside the gene matches: 10. Germline CDR1 reads MNHEY; CDR2 reads SVGAGI. The CDR3 sequence is 15 residues long. The CDR3 DNA follows: TGTGCCAGCAGTCTGACAGGGGCGAACCCTTATGGCTACACCTTC. It codes for CASSLTGANPYGYTF.

The rearrangement joins TRBV27 to TRBJ1-6; 11 nucleotides align to TRBD1. The CDR3 runs 18 residues. With V trimmed by 4 bases and J by 7 bases, 12 bases remained unmatched. The germline V gene encodes CDR1 MNHEY and CDR2 SMNVEV (reference sequence). Here the CDR3 reads CASSSDRGPPEVNSPLHF. The CDR3 coding sequence is TGTGCCAGCAGTTCGGACAGGGGGCCCCCAGAGGTCAATTCACCCCTCCACTTT.

This chain links TRBV5-1 with TRBJ1-1, with D perhaps TRBD1 (5 bases). The CDR3 loop spans 14 amino acids. V was trimmed by 4 bases and J by 1 base, leaving 11 bases between them. Germline V gene data show CDR1 as SGHRS and CDR2 as YFSETQ. CDR3 in amino acids: CASSATAGNTEAFF. CDR3 DNA sequence: TGCGCCAGCAGCGCGACAGCTGGGAACACTGAAGCTTTCTTT.

This sequence joins TRBV3-1 (or the pseudogene TRBV3-2) and TRBJ2-3; 7 bases line up with TRBD2. Losses at the gene ends were 4 bases for V and 2 bases for J; bases not matched to a gene: 12. Germline V gene sequence: CDR1 LGHDT, CDR2 YNNKEL (reference sequence). The CDR3 is 17 residues long. Here the CDR3 DNA reads TGTGCCAGCAGCCCTGGTACGACTAGCCCGATCACAGATACGCAGTATTTT. Translating gives CASSPGTTSPITDTQYF.

V and J are TRBV19 and TRBJ1-1; D ambiguous. V lost 2 bases and J lost 0, with 4 bases in between. The CDR3 extends over 13 amino acids. The germline V gene has CDR1 LNHDA and CDR2 SQIVND (reference sequence). CDR3 loop: CASSIRLNTEAFF. CDR3 in DNA: TGTGCCAGTAGTATACGTTTGAACACTGAAGCTTTCTTT.

The gene calls are TRBV5-6 and TRBJ1-6, with D unresolved. This CDR3 is 15 amino acids long. With 3 bases removed from V and 10 bases from J, the gap between germline ends came to 17 bases. Germline loops: CDR1 SGHDT, CDR2 YYEEEE. The CDR3 loop reads CASSSSRVEGSPLHF. The CDR3 nucleotides are TGTGCCAGCAGCTCGTCCCGGGTGGAGGGCTCACCCCTCCACTTT.